The subject of this entry is one T cell receptor (beta chain). This record belongs to a study of control samples from healthy donors and cancer patients. Here immunoSEQ multiplex PCR was the method, and the copy in TCRdb shows in-frame clones only, minus some. This sample has about 50,000 clones, with around nine tenths found just once. Looked up from germline, CDR1 is LGHDT and CDR2 is YNNKEL (reference sequence). The CDR3 consists of 14 residues. After removal of 1 base from V and 5 bases from J, the junction contained 4 bases not matched to a gene. What was sequenced was PBMCs. The sequence derives from a man in his fifties or sixties with head and neck cancer. V is TRBV3-1 (or the pseudogene TRBV3-2) and J is TRBJ1-1; TRBD1 agrees at 7 bases. The CDR3 loop is CASSQGQGGTEAFF. In DNA, the CDR3 is TGTGCCAGCAGCCAAGGCCAGGGGGGGACTGAAGCTTTCTTT.